This TCR beta chain was sequenced in a study of cytomegalovirus exposure and HLA in healthy donors. Study-level results: There were reportedly fewer N-insertions in an Asian-associated ancestry cluster than the roughly 680-donor mean, in a later analysis. Association of a missense DCLRE1C variant with TCR beta V- and J-gene trimming was reported in a later analysis. In a later analysis, several top co-occurrence clusters appeared linked to parvovirus B19, influenza, CMV and Epstein-Barr virus.

Use of 60 Vbeta and 13 Jbeta primers characterized the PCR. Clones were sequenced by immunoSEQ multiplex PCR, and TCRdb holds only the in-frame ones, with some missing. The data show 150,000 to 200,000 clones, around 80% seen once. CDR1 and CDR2 (germline): SEHNR, FQNEAQ (reference sequence). The CDR3 contains 18 residues. Regarding this clone: The target antigen is unknown. One junction end disagrees with the germline gene, perhaps due to a read error.

Sequencing input: PBMCs. The rearrangement links TRBV7-9 to TRBJ1-1; no clear D. This clonotype originated in a man younger than 35 in good health and CMV-seronegative. The CDR3: CSSSLGISDRRRGTEAFF. CDR3 DNA sequence: TGTTCCAGCAGCTTAGGAATTTCCGACCGCCGACGGGGCACTGAAGCTTTCTTT.